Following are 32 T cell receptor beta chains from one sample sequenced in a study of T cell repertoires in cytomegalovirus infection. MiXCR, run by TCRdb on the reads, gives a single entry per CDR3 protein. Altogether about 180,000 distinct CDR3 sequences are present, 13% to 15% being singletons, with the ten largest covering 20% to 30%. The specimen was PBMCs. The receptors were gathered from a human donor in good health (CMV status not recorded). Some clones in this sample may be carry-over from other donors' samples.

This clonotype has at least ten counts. CDR3 loop: CASSLGTGVEAFF. The CDR3 bases are TGTGCCAGCAGTTTGGGGACAGGGGTTGAAGCTTTCTTT. V gene TRBV28 combines with J gene TRBJ1-1; 10 nucleotides line up with TRBD1. V gave up 3 bases and J gave up 7 bases; unmatched junction bases: 2. The CDR3 is 13 amino acids. CDR1 and CDR2 from the germline V gene are MDHEN and SYDVKM. Full variable domain (outside the CDR3, taken from reference TRBV28 and TRBJ1-1): DVKVTQSSRYLVKRTGEKVFLECVQDMDHENMFWYRQDPGLGLRLIYFSYDVKMKEKGDIPEGYSVSREKKERFSLILESASTNQTSMYLCASSLGTGVEAFFGQGTRLTVV.

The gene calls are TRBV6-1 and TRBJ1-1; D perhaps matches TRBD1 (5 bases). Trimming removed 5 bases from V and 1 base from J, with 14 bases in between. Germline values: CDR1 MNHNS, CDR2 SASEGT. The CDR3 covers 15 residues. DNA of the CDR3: TGTGCCAGCAGTTTGGGCCAGGGAGGGAACACTGAAGCTTTCTTT. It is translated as CASSLGQGGNTEAFF.

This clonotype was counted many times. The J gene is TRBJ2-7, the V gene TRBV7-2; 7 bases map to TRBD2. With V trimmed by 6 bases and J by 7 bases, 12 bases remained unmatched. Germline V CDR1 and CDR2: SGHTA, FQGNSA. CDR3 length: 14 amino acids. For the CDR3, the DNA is TGTGCCAGCAGTCAAAGGGCGGGAGTGCAAGAGCAGTACTTC. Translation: CASSQRAGVQEQYF.

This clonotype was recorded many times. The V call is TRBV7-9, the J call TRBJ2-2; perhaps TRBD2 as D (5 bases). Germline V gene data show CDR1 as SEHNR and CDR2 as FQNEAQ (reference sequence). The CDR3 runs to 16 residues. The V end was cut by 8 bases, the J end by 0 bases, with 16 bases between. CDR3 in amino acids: CASRRVGETNTGELFF. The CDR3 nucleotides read TGTGCCAGCCGGCGGGTGGGAGAAACGAACACCGGGGAGCTGTTTTTT.

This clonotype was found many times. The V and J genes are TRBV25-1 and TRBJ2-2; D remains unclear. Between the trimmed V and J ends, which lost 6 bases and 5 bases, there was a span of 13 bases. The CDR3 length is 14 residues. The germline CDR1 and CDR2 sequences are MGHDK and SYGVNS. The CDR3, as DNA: TGTGCCAGCAGAGGCGTTCGAGGAACCGGGGAGCTGTTTTTT. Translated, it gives CASRGVRGTGELFF.

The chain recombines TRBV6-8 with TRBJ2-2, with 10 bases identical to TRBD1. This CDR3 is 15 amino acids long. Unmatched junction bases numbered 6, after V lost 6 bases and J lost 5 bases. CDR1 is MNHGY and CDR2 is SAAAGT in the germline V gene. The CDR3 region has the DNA TGTGCCAGCAGCCCCGGGACAGGGGTGACCGGGGAGCTGTTTTTT. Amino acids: CASSPGTGVTGELFF.

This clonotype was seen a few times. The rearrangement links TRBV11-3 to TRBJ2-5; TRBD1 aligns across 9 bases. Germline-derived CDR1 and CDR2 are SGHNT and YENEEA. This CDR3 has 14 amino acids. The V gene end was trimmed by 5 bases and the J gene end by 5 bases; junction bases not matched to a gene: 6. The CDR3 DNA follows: TGTGCCAGCAGCGAAGGGACAGGGTACGAGACCCAGTACTTC. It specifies CASSEGTGYETQYF.

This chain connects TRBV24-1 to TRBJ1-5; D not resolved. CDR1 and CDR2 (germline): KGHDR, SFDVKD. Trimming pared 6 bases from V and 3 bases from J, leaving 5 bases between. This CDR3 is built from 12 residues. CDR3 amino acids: CATSSDNQPQHF. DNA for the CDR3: TGTGCCACCAGTTCGGACAATCAGCCCCAGCATTTT.

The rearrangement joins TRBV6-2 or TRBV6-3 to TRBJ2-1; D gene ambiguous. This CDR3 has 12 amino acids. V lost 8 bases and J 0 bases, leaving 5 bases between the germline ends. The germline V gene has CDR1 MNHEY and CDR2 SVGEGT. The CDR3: CASLGSYNEQFF. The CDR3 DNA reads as TGTGCCAGCCTGGGCTCCTACAATGAGCAGTTCTTC.

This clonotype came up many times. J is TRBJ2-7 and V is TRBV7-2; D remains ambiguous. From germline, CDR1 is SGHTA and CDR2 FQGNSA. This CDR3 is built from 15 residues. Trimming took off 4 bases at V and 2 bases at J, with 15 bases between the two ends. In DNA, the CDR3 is TGTGCCAGCAGCTGGTTTGTGGCAGAGACCTACGAGCAGTACTTC. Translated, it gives CASSWFVAETYEQYF.

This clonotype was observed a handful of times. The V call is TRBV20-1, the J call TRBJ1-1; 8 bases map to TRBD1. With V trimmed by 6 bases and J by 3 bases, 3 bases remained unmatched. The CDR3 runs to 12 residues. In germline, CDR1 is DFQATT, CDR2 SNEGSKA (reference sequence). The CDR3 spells CSAKTGDTEAFF. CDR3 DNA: TGCAGTGCGAAGACAGGGGACACTGAAGCTTTCTTT.

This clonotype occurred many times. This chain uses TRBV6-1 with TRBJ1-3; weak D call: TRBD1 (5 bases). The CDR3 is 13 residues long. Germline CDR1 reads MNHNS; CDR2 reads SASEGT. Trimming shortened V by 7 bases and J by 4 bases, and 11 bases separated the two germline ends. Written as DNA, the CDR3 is TGTGCCAGCATCCCCCCAGGGGGAAACACCATATATTTT. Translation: CASIPPGGNTIYF.

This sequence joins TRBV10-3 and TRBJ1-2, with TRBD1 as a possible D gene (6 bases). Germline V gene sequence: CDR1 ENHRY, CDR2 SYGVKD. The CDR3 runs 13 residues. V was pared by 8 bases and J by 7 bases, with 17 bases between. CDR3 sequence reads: CAIHETGPGGYTF. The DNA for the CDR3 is TGTGCCATCCATGAGACAGGCCCGGGTGGCTACACCTTC.

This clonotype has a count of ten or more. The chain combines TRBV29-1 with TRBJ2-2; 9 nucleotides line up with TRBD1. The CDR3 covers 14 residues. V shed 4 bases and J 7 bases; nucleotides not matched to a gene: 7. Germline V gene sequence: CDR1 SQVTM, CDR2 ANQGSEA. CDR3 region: CSVAPGQGGGELFF. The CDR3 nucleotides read TGCAGCGTTGCACCGGGACAGGGCGGCGGGGAGCTGTTTTTT.

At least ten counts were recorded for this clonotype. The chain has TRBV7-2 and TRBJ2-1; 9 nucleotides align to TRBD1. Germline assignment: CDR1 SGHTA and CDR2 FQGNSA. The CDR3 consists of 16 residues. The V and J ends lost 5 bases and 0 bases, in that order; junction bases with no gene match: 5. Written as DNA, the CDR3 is TGTGCCAGCAGCCGAGGACAGGGGAGCTCCTACAATGAGCAGTTCTTC. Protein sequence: CASSRGQGSSYNEQFF.

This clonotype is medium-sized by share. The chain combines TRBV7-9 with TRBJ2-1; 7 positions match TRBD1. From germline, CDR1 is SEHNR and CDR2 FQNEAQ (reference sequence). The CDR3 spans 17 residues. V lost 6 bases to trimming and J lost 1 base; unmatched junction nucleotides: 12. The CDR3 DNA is TGTGCCAGCAGTTCCACGAGACAGGGTTCATCCTACAATGAGCAGTTCTTC. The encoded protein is CASSSTRQGSSYNEQFF.

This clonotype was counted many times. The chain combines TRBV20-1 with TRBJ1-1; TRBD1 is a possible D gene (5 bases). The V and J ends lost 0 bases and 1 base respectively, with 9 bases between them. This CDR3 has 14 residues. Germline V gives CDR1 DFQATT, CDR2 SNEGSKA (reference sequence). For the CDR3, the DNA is TGCAGTGCTAGAGATAGGAGGGGGAACACTGAAGCTTTCTTT. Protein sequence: CSARDRRGNTEAFF.

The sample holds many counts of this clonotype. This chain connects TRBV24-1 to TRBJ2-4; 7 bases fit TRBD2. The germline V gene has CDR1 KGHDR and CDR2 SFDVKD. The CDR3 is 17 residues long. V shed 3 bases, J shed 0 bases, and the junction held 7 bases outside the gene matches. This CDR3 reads CATSDPPIAGAKNIQYF. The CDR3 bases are TGTGCCACCAGTGATCCACCCATAGCGGGAGCCAAAAACATTCAGTACTTC.

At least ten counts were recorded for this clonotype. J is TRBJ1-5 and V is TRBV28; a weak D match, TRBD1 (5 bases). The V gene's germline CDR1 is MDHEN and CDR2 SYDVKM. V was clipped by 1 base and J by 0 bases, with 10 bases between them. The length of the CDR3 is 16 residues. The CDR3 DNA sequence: TGTGCCAGCAGTTTATCAGGACACAATAGCAATCAGCCCCAGCATTTT. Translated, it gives CASSLSGHNSNQPQHF.

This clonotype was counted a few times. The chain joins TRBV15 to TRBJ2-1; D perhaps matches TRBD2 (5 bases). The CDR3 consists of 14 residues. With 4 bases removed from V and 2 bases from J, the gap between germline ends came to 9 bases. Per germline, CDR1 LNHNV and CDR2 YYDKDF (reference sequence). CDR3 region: CATSKRVTYNEQFF. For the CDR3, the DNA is TGTGCCACCAGCAAGAGGGTCACCTACAATGAGCAGTTCTTC.

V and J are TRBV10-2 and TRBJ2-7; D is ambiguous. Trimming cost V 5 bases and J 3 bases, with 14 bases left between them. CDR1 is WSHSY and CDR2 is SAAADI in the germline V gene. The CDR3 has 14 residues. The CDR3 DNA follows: TGCGCCAGCAGTCCTTTGACTGAGTACTACGAGCAGTACTTC. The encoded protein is CASSPLTEYYEQYF.

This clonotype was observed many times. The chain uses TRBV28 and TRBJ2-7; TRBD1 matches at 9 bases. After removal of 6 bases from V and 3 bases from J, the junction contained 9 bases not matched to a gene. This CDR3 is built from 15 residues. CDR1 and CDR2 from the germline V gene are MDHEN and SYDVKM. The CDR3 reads CASSRTTGGFYEQYF. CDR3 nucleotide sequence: TGTGCCAGCAGCCGCACGACAGGGGGATTCTACGAGCAGTACTTC.

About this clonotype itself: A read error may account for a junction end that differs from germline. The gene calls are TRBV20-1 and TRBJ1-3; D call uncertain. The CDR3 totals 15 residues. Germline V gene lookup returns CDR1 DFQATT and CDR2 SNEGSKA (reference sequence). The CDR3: CSAMWSRTSGDTIYF. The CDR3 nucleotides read TGCAGTGCTATGTGGTCCAGGACCTCTGGAGACACCATATATTTT.

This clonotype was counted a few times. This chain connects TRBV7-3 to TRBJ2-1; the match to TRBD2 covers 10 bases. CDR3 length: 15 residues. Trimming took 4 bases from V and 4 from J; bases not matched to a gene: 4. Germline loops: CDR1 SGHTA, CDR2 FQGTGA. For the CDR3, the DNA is TGTGCCAGCAGCTCCGGGACTAGCGAATACAATGAGCAGTTCTTC. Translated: CASSSGTSEYNEQFF.

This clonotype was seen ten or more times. The CDR3 region has the DNA TGCAGTGCTAGGGCCGGGGGTGTCGATACCGGGGAGCTGTTTTTT. Translated, it gives CSARAGGVDTGELFF. The chain joins TRBV20-1 to TRBJ2-2; D possibly corresponds to TRBD2 (6 bases). The CDR3 loop spans 15 amino acids. The germline CDR1 and CDR2 sequences are DFQATT and SNEGSKA (reference sequence). With 3 bases removed from V and 5 bases from J, the gap between germline ends came to 16 bases.

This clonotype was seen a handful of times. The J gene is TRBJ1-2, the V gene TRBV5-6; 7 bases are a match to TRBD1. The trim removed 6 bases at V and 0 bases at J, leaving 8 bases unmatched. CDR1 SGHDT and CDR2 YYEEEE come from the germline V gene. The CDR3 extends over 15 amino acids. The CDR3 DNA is TGTGCCAGCAACGAACAGGGGAGGACTAACTATGGCTACACCTTC. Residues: CASNEQGRTNYGYTF.

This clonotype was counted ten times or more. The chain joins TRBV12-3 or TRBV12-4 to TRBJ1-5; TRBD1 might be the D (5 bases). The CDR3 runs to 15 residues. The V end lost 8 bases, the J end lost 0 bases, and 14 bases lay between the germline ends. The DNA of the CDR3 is TGTGCCAGCCGCCTCGGGGCATCTAGCAATCAGCCCCAGCATTTT. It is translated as CASRLGASSNQPQHF.

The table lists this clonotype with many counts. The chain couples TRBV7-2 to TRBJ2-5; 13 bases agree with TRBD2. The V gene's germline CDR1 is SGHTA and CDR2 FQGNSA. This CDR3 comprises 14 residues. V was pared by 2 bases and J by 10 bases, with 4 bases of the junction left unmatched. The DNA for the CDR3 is TGTGCCAGCAGCTTACGGACTAGCGGGAGAAGCCAGTACTTC. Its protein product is CASSLRTSGRSQYF.

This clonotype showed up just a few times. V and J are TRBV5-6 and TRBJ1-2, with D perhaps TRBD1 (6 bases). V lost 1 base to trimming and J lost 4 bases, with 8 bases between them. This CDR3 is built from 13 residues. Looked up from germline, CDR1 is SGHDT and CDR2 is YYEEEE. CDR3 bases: TGTGCCAGCAGCTTGAACAGGGCCTATGGCTACACCTTC. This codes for CASSLNRAYGYTF.

CDR3 protein: CSARDPQRGGYGYTF. CDR3 bases: TGCAGTGCTAGAGACCCACAAAGGGGCGGTTATGGCTACACCTTC. The rearrangement uses TRBV20-1 and TRBJ1-2; D may be TRBD1 (5 bases). CDR1 and CDR2 (germline): DFQATT, SNEGSKA (reference sequence). V dropped 0 bases and J dropped 5 bases, with 16 bases sitting between them. This CDR3 comprises 15 residues.

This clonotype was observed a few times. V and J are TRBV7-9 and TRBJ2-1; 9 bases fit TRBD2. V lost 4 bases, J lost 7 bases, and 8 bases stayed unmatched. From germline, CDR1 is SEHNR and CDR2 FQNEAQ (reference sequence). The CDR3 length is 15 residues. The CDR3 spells CASSYSGGRSNEQFF. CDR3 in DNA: TGTGCCAGCAGCTATAGCGGGGGCCGTAGTAATGAGCAGTTCTTC.

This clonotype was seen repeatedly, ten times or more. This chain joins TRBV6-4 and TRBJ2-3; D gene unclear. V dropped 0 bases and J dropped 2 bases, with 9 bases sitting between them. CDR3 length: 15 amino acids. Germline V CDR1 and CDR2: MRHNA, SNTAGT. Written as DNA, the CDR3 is TGTGCCAGCAGTGACTCTGGCAGCCTCACAGATACGCAGTATTTT. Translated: CASSDSGSLTDTQYF.